The 6 T cell receptor beta chains below come from one sample, sequenced in a study of blood T cell repertoires in COVID-19. The assay was immunoSEQ multiplex PCR, and TCRdb's table has in-frame clones only and misses some. This table holds 200,000 to 250,000 clones, more than 75% found once. Sequenced input: peripheral blood. These receptors came from a human donor in a cohort sampled during active COVID-19.

CDR3 coding DNA: TGTGCCAGCAGCTTTACGACAGGGGGGGCTGGAAACACCATATATTTT. This gives the protein CASSFTTGGAGNTIYF. The chain joins TRBV7-2 to TRBJ1-3; 9 bases are shared with TRBD1. This CDR3 is built from 16 residues. Trimming cost V 3 bases and J 2 bases; bases outside gene matches: 5. Germline V gives CDR1 SGHTA, CDR2 FQGNSA.

V is TRBV7-2 and J is TRBJ1-6; D gene uncertain. Germline values: CDR1 SGHTA, CDR2 FQGNSA. The CDR3 contains 13 residues. Trimming took off 5 bases at V and 5 bases at J, with 7 bases between the two ends. CDR3 DNA sequence: TGTGCCAGCAGCATACAGAATAATTCACCCCTCCACTTT. Encoded protein: CASSIQNNSPLHF.

This clone has only a few counts. The chain recombines TRBV6-5 with TRBJ1-6; weak D call: TRBD1 (6 bases). V was clipped by 4 bases and J by 11 bases, with 21 bases between them. This CDR3 region has 16 residues. Germline lookup yields CDR1 MNHEY and CDR2 SVGAGI. The CDR3 loop is CASSFETGSTGTPLHF. The CDR3 DNA reads as TGTGCCAGCAGTTTTGAAACAGGGAGCACAGGGACACCCCTCCACTTT.

Turning to this clone: The same CDR3 also results from other DNA sequences found in this sample. The chain couples TRBV2 to TRBJ2-3; unclear D gene. The V gene lost 1 base and the J gene lost 1 base, with 6 bases spanning the gap. The CDR3 covers 14 residues. Germline CDR1 SNHLY, CDR2 FYNNEI. The CDR3 spells CASSEVRGTDTQYF. CDR3 sequence (DNA): TGTGCCAGCAGTGAAGTACGCGGCACAGATACGCAGTATTTT.

The chain carries TRBV14 and TRBJ1-2, with D maybe TRBD1 (6 bases). V gave up 2 bases and J gave up 7 bases, with 11 bases separating them. Germline lookup yields CDR1 SGHDN and CDR2 FVKESK. This CDR3 contains 13 residues. Here the CDR3 DNA reads TGTGCCAGCAGCCAAACGGACAGCCGTGGCTACACCTTC. As protein: CASSQTDSRGYTF.

The gene calls are TRBV7-2 and TRBJ2-7; 13 bases map to TRBD2. Germline CDR1 SGHTA, CDR2 FQGNSA. Trimming at V came to 5 bases and at J to 5 bases, leaving 6 bases not matched to a gene. The length of the CDR3 is 15 residues. The CDR3 loop reads CASSPGLAGVNEQYF. In DNA, the CDR3 is TGTGCCAGCAGCCCAGGACTAGCGGGAGTCAACGAGCAGTACTTC.